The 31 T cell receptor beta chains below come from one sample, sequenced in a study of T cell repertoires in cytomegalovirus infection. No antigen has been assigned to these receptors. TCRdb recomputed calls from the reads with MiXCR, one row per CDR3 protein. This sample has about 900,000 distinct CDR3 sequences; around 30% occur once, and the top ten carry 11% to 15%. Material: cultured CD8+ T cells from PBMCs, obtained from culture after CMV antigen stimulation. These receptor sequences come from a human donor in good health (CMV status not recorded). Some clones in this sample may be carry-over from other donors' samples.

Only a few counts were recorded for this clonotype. CDR3 coding DNA: TGCAGTGCGCCGTCACGGACAGGGGCCTTGGACACTGAAGCTTTCTTT. Protein product: CSAPSRTGALDTEAFF. The V call is TRBV20-1, the J call TRBJ1-1; 9 nucleotides match TRBD1. This CDR3 is built from 16 residues. V lost 6 bases, J lost 3 bases, and 14 bases stayed unmatched. Per the germline V gene, CDR1 is DFQATT and CDR2 is SNEGSKA (reference sequence).

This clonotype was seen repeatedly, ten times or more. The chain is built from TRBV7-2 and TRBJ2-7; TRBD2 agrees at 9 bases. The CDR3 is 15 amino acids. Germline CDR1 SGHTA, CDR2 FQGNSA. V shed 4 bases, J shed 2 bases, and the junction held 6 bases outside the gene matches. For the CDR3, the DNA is TGTGCCAGCAGCTGGCTAGCGGGGCAGACCTACGAGCAGTACTTC. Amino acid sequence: CASSWLAGQTYEQYF. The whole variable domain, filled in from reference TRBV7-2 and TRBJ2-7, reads GAGVSQSPSNKVTEKGKDVELRCDPISGHTALYWYRQSLGQGLEFLIYFQGNSAPDKSGLPSDRFSAERTGGSVSTLTIQRTQQEDSAVYLCASSWLAGQTYEQYFGPGTRLTVT.

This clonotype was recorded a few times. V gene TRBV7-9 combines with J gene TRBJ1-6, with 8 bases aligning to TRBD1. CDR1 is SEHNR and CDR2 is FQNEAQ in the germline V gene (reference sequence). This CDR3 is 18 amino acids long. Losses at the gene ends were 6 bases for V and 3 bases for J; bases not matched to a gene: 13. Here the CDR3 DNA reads TGTGCCAGCAGGACGGTTAGGGCGGGACAGGACTATAATTCACCCCTCCACTTT. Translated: CASRTVRAGQDYNSPLHF. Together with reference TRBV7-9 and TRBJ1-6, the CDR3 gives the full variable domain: DTGVSQNPRHKITKRGQNVTFRCDPISEHNRLYWYRQTLGQGPEFLTYFQNEAQLEKSRLLSDRFSAERPKGSFSTLEIQRTEQGDSAMYLCASRTVRAGQDYNSPLHFGNGTRLTVT.

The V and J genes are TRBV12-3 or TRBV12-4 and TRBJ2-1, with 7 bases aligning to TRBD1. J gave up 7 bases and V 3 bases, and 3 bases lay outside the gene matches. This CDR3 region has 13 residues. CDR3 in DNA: TGTGCCAGCAGTTTGGGACAGAAGAATGAGCAGTTCTTC. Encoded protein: CASSLGQKNEQFF.

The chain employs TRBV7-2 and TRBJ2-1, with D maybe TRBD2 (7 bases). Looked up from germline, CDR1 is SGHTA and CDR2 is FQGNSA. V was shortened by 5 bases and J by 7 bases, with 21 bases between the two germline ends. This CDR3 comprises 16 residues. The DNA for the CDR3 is TGTGCCAGCAGCCAGGGCCCCGGGGGGCCGGGGAATGAGCAGTTCTTC. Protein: CASSQGPGGPGNEQFF.

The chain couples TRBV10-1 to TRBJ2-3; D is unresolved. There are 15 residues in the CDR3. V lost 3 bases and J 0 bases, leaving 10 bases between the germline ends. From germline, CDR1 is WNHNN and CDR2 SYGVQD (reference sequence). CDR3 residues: CASSDPMGSTDTQYF. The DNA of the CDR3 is TGCGCCAGCAGTGATCCGATGGGGAGCACAGATACGCAGTATTTT.

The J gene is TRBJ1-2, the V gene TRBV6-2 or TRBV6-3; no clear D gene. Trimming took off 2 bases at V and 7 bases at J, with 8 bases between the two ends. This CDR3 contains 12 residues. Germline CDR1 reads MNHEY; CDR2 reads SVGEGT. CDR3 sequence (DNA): TGTGCCAGCAGTTACCCAGACCGTGGCTACACCTTC. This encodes CASSYPDRGYTF.

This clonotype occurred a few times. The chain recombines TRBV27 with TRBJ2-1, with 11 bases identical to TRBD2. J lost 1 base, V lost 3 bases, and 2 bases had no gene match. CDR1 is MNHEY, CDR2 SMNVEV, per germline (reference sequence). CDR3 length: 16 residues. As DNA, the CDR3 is TGTGCCAGCAGTTTTAGCGGGGGGGAATCCTACAATGAGCAGTTCTTC. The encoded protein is CASSFSGGESYNEQFF.

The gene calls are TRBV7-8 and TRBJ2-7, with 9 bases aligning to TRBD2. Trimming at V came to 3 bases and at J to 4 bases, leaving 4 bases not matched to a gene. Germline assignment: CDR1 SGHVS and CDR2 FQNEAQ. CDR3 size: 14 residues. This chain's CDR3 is CASSFRLAAYEQYV. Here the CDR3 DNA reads TGTGCCAGCAGCTTCCGACTAGCGGCGTACGAGCAGTACGTC.

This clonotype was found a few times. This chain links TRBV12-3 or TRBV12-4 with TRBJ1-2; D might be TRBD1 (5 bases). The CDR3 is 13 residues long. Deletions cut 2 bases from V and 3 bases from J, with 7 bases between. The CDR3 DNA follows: TGTGCCAGCAGTTTAACAGGCCACTATGGCTACACCTTC. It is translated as CASSLTGHYGYTF.

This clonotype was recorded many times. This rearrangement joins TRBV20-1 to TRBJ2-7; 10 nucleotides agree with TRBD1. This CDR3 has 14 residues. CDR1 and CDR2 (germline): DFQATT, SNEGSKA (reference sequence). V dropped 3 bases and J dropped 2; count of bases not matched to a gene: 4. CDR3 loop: CSARPGTGAYEQYF. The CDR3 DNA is TGCAGTGCTAGGCCCGGGACAGGGGCCTACGAGCAGTACTTC.

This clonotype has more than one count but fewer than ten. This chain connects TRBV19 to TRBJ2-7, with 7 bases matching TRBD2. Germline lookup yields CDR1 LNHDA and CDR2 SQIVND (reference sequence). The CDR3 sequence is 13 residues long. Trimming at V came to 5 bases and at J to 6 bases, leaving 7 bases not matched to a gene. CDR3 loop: CASSPGTISEQYV. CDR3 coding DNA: TGTGCCAGTAGTCCTGGGACTATCTCCGAGCAGTACGTC.

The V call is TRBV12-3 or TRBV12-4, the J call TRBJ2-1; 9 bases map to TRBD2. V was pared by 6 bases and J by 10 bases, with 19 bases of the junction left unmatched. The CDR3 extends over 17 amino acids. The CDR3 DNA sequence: TGTGCCAGCAGCCTACGGGGCGGGGGGGCGGCCGCATCCGAGCAGTTCTTC. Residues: CASSLRGGGAAASEQFF.

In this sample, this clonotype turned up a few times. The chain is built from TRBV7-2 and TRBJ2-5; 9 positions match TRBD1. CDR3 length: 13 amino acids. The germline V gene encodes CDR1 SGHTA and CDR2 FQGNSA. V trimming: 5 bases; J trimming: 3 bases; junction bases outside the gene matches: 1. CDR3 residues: CASSRDREETQYF. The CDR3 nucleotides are TGTGCCAGCAGCCGGGACAGGGAAGAGACCCAGTACTTC.

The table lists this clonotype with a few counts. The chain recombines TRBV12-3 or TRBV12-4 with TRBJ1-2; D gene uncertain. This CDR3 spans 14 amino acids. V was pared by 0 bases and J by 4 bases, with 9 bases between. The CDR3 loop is CASSLAPRIYGYTF. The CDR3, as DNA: TGTGCCAGCAGTTTAGCGCCACGGATCTATGGCTACACCTTC.

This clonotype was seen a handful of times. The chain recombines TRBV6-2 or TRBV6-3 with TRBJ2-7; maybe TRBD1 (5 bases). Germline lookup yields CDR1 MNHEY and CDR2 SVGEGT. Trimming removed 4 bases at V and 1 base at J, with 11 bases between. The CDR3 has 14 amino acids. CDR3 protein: CASSFDSNSYEQYV. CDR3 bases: TGTGCCAGCAGTTTTGACAGCAATTCCTACGAGCAGTACGTC.

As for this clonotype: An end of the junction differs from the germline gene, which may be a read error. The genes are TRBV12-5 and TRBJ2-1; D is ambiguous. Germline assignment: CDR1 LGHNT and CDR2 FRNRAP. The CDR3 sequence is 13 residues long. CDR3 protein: CASGLVLSDELFF. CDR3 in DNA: TGTGCTAGTGGTTTGGTACTATCGGATGAGCTGTTCTTC.

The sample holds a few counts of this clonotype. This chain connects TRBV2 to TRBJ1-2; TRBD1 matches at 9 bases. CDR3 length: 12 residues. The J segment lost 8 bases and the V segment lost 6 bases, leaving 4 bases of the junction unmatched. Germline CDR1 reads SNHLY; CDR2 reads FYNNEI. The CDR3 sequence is CASRGQGGGYTF. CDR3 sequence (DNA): TGTGCCAGCAGGGGACAGGGCGGGGGCTACACCTTC.

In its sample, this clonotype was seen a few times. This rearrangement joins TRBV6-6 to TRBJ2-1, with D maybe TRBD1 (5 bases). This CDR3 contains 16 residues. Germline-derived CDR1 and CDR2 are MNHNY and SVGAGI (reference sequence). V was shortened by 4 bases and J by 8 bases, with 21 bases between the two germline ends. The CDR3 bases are TGTGCCAGCAGTTTGGGCCCTCAGGGCCCCCTTGATGAGCAGTTCTTC. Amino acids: CASSLGPQGPLDEQFF.

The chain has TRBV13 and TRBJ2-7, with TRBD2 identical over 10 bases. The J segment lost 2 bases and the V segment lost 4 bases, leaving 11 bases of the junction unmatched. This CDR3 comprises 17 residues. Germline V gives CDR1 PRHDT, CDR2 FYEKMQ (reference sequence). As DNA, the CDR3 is TGTGCCAGCAGCTCCCCCCCTAGCGGGGGACCTACCTACGAGCAGTACTTC. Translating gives CASSSPPSGGPTYEQYF.

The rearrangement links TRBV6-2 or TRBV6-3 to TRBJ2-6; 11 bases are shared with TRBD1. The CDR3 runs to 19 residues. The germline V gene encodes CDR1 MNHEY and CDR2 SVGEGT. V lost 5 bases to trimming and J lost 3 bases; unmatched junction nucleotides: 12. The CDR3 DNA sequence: TGTGCCAGCAGTGGCATACCTTGGACAGGGGGCATTGGGGCCAACGTCCTGACTTTC. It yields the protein CASSGIPWTGGIGANVLTF.

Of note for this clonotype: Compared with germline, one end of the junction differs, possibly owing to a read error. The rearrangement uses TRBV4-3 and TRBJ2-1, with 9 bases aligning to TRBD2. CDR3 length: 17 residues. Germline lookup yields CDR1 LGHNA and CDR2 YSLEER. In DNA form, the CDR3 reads TGCGCCAGCAGCCAAGATTCGGGCGGGGGGGGCAACAATAAGCAGTTCTTC. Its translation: CASSQDSGGGGNNKQFF.

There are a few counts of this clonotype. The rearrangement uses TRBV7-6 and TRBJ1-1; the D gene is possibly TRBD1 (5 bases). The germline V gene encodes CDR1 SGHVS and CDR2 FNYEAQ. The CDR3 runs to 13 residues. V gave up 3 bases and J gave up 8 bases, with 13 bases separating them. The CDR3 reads CASSLGGGMEAFF. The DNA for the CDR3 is TGTGCCAGCAGCTTGGGGGGGGGAATGGAAGCTTTCTTT.

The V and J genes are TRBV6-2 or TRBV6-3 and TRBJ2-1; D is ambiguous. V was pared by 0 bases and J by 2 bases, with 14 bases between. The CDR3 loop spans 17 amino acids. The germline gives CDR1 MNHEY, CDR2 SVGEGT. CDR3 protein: CASSYSKKIGAYNEQFF. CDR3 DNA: TGTGCCAGCAGTTACTCGAAGAAAATAGGAGCCTACAATGAGCAGTTCTTC.

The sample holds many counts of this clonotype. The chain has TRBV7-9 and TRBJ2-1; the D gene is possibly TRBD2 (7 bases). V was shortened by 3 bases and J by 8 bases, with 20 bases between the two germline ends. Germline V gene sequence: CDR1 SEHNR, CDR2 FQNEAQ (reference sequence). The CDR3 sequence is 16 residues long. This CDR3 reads CASSFWVGGPSDEQFF. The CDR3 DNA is TGTGCCAGCAGCTTTTGGGTGGGGGGGCCGTCGGATGAGCAGTTCTTC.

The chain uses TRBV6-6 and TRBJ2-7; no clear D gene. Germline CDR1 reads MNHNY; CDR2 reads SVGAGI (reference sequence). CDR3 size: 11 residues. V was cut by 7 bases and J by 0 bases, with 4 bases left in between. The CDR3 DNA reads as TGTGCCAGCATGGGCTCCTACGAGCAGTACGTC. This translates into CASMGSYEQYV.

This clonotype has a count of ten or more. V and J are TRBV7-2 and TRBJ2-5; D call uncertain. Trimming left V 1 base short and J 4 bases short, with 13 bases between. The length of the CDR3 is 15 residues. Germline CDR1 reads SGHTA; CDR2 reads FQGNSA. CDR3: CASSLVTAVIETQYF. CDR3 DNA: TGTGCCAGCAGCTTAGTAACAGCAGTCATAGAGACCCAGTACTTC.

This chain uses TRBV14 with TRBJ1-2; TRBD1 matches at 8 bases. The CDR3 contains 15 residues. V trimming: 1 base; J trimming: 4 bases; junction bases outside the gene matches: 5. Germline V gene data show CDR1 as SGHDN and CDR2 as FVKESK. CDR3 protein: CASSQARTGPYGYTF. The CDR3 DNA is TGTGCCAGCAGCCAAGCCCGGACAGGGCCCTATGGCTACACCTTC.

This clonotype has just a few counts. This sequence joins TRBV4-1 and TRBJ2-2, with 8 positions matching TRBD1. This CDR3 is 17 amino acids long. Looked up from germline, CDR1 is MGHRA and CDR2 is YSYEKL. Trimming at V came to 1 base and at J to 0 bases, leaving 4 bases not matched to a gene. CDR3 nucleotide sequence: TGCGCCAGCAGCCAAGGAGGCAGGGGGCCGAACACCGGGGAGCTGTTTTTT. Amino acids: CASSQGGRGPNTGELFF.

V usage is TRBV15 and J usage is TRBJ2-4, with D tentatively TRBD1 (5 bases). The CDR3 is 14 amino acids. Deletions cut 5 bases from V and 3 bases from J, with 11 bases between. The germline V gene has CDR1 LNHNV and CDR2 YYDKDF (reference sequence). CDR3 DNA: TGTGCCACCAGCGCCGACAGCCTCAAAAACATTCAGTACTTC. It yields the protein CATSADSLKNIQYF.

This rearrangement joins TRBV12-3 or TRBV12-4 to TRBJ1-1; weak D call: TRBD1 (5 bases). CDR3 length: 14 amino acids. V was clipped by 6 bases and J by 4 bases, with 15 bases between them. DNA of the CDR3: TGTGCCAGCAGAGAATATCGGGGGGGCACTGAAGCTTTCTTT. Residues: CASREYRGGTEAFF.